This TCR beta chain derives from a study of spatial heterogeneity in lung cancer. For the study at large: There were consistently more beta-chain sequences detected than alpha-chain sequences. The library had UMIs, and each TCR and UMI pair averaged more than ten raw reads.

Germline-derived CDR1 and CDR2 are DFQATT and SNEGSKA (reference sequence). CDR3 length equals 11 residues. Every TCR cDNA molecule bore its own unique molecular identifier. TCRdb re-called the 5' RACE reads with MiXCR, one entry per CDR3 protein. Of 9,500 to 12,000 distinct CDR3 sequences listed, around a quarter are singletons. Time point defined: sample taken at primary tumor resection. Whole RNA was taken from tumor, nontumor lung or frozen PBMC; it was then sequenced unsorted. Patients with untreated early-stage non-small cell lung cancer, numbering 72, were the donors. The V gene is TRBV20-1, the J gene TRBJ1-1; unclear D gene. This sequence originates from a female donor with early-stage non-small cell lung cancer. The specimen was PBMCs, collected at surgery. The CDR3 bases are TGCAGGTTGGGGAGGAACACTGAAGCTTTCTTT. Protein: CRLGRNTEAFF.